The rows below give T cell receptor beta chains drawn from one sample of a study of blood T cell repertoires in COVID-19. The protocol was immunoSEQ multiplex PCR, while the TCRdb copy is restricted to in-frame clones and leaves out a portion. Counted here are some 150,000 clones, about 79% occurring once; the ten biggest clones make up approximately 4.5%. Sequencing input: peripheral blood. These receptors came from a woman aged 80 or older with active or convalescent COVID-19. CDR3s include the opening cysteine and the closing phenylalanine or tryptophan. Each record gives: V gene, D gene, CDR3 length, clone size, J gene, CDR3 protein, CDR3 DNA. The D gene is left open where the match is weak. Clone size is stated in some rows and not others, as once, few, many or a class when expanded.

V: TRBV19; D: TRBD1; length: 13; size: few; J: TRBJ1-5; CDR3: CASGDSLFQPQHF; DNA: TGTGCCAGTGGGGACAGTTTGTTTCAGCCCCAGCATTTT
V: TRBV18; D: TRBD1; length: 17; size: NA; J: TRBJ1-2; CDR3: CASSTVPPDRLIYGYTF; DNA: TGTGCCAGCTCGACCGTTCCTCCGGACAGGTTGATCTATGGCTACACCTTC
V: TRBV11-3; D: NA; length: 13; size: NA; J: TRBJ1-1; CDR3: CASSFRSNTEAFF; DNA: TGTGCCAGCAGCTTCAGGTCTAACACTGAAGCTTTCTTT
V: TRBV7-9; D: NA; length: 13; size: NA; J: TRBJ2-7; CDR3: CASSSPTGYEQYF; DNA: TGTGCCAGCAGCTCCCCTACGGGCTACGAGCAGTACTTC
V: TRBV28; D: NA; length: 12; size: NA; J: TRBJ1-3; CDR3: CASSLPGDTIYF; DNA: TGTGCCAGCAGTTTACCAGGGGACACCATATATTTT
V: TRBV30; D: NA; length: 13; size: NA; J: TRBJ2-2; CDR3: CAWSATGTGELFF; DNA: TGTGCCTGGAGTGCAACGGGGACCGGGGAGCTGTTTTTT
V: TRBV9; D: NA; length: 16; size: NA; J: TRBJ2-3; CDR3: CASSVVDTPRTDTQYF; DNA: TGTGCCAGCAGCGTAGTGGACACTCCTCGCACAGATACGCAGTATTTT
V: TRBV6-5; D: NA; length: 13; size: NA; J: TRBJ2-6; CDR3: CASSYRGANVLTF; DNA: TGTGCCAGCAGTTATCGTGGGGCCAACGTCCTGACTTTC
V: TRBV18; D: NA; length: 17; size: NA; J: TRBJ2-7; CDR3: CASSPRRPGLVSYEQYF; DNA: TGTGCCAGCTCACCACGACGGCCGGGTTTGGTATCTTATGAGCAGTACTTC
V: TRBV5-4; D: TRBD1; length: 12; size: NA; J: TRBJ1-2; CDR3: CASRGQGARSTF; DNA: TGTGCCAGCAGAGGGCAGGGGGCGCGGAGCACCTTC
V: TRBV6-6; D: NA; length: 14; size: NA; J: TRBJ1-4; CDR3: CASSQWGGNEKLFF; DNA: TGTGCCAGCAGTCAATGGGGGGGAAATGAAAAACTGTTTTTT
V: TRBV7-2; D: TRBD2; length: 15; size: NA; J: TRBJ2-7; CDR3: CASSLALAGGYEQYF; DNA: TGTGCCAGCAGCTTAGCGCTAGCGGGGGGCTACGAGCAGTACTTC
V: TRBV7-6; D: TRBD2; length: 15; size: NA; J: TRBJ2-7; CDR3: CASSKTSGGRYEQYF; DNA: TGTGCCAGCAGCAAGACTAGCGGGGGCCGGTACGAGCAGTACTTC
V: TRBV2; D: NA; length: 13; size: NA; J: TRBJ1-1; CDR3: CASSGQSGAEAFF; DNA: TGTGCCAGCAGTGGACAGAGCGGGGCTGAAGCTTTCTTT
V: TRBV5-4; D: NA; length: 14; size: NA; J: TRBJ1-1; CDR3: CASSPDSVRTEAFF; DNA: TGTGCCAGCAGCCCCGACTCGGTCCGCACTGAAGCTTTCTTT
V: TRBV5-4; D: NA; length: 15; size: many; J: TRBJ2-1; CDR3: CASSLERGNYNEQFF; DNA: TGTGCCAGCAGCTTGGAACGGGGGAACTACAATGAGCAGTTCTTC
V: TRBV2; D: TRBD1; length: 17; size: NA; J: TRBJ1-5; CDR3: CASSGGTGQNRNQPQHF; DNA: TGTGCCAGCAGTGGAGGGACAGGGCAGAATCGCAATCAGCCCCAGCATTTT
V: TRBV12-2; D: NA; length: 17; size: NA; J: TRBJ2-7; CDR3: CASRINVRDFRSYEQYF; DNA: TGTGCAAGTCGCATAAACGTTCGGGACTTCCGCTCCTACGAGCAGTACTTC
V: TRBV6-5; D: TRBD1; length: 15; size: NA; J: TRBJ2-2; CDR3: CASSLTGGRTGELFF; DNA: TGTGCCAGCAGCCTAACAGGGGGCCGCACCGGGGAGCTGTTTTTT
V: TRBV2; D: TRBD1; length: 14; size: NA; J: TRBJ2-7; CDR3: CASSDPGGAYEQYF; DNA: TGTGCCAGCAGTGACCCAGGGGGAGCCTACGAGCAGTACTTC
V: TRBV4-2; D: NA; length: 13; size: once; J: TRBJ2-5; CDR3: CASSLTAGETQYF; DNA: TGTGCCAGCAGCCTAACGGCCGGGGAGACCCAGTACTTC
V: TRBV19; D: NA; length: 14; size: once; J: TRBJ2-2; CDR3: CASKAAEHTGELFF; DNA: TGTGCCAGTAAAGCGGCGGAGCACACCGGGGAGCTGTTTTTT
V: TRBV10-3; D: NA; length: 17; size: NA; J: TRBJ2-1; CDR3: CAISESFGVGSIDEQFF; DNA: TGTGCCATCAGTGAGTCATTCGGGGTGGGCTCCATAGATGAGCAGTTCTTC
V: TRBV7-9; D: TRBD2; length: 16; size: NA; J: TRBJ2-5; CDR3: CASSQGLAGGQETQYF; DNA: TGTGCCAGCAGCCAGGGGCTAGCGGGGGGTCAAGAGACCCAGTACTTC
V: TRBV12-3/TRBV12-4; D: NA; length: 13; size: NA; J: TRBJ1-2; CDR3: CASSLDPSYGYTF; DNA: TGTGCCAGCAGTTTAGACCCGAGCTATGGCTACACCTTC
V: TRBV28; D: TRBD1; length: 14; size: NA; J: TRBJ2-7; CDR3: CASSLPGQIYEQYF; DNA: TGTGCCAGCAGTTTACCGGGACAGATATACGAGCAGTACTTC
V: TRBV7-2; D: TRBD1; length: 14; size: many; J: TRBJ1-2; CDR3: CASSPGQALYGYTF; DNA: TGTGCCAGCAGCCCGGGACAGGCCCTCTATGGCTACACCTTC
V: TRBV18; D: NA; length: 18; size: NA; J: TRBJ2-6; CDR3: CASSPGLGTPSGANVLTF; DNA: TGTGCCAGCTCACCAGGCCTCGGGACTCCCTCTGGGGCCAACGTCCTGACTTTC
V: TRBV5-4; D: TRBD2; length: 16; size: NA; J: TRBJ2-5; CDR3: CASSLGGGGSQETQYF; DNA: TGTGCCAGCAGCTTGGGTGGCGGGGGGTCGCAAGAGACCCAGTACTTC
V: TRBV5-6; D: TRBD1; length: 12; size: once; J: TRBJ1-1; CDR3: CASQQGAWETFF; DNA: TGTGCCAGCCAACAGGGGGCTTGGGAAACTTTCTTT
V: TRBV3-1/TRBV3-2; D: TRBD2; length: 15; size: NA; J: TRBJ2-7; CDR3: CASMLLAGGRREQYF; DNA: TGTGCCAGCATGCTCCTAGCGGGGGGGCGTCGCGAGCAGTACTTC
V: TRBV19; D: TRBD2; length: 14; size: few; J: TRBJ2-1; CDR3: CASLSGASDNEQFF; DNA: TGTGCCAGCCTTAGCGGGGCGAGTGACAATGAGCAGTTCTTC
V: TRBV5-6; D: TRBD1; length: 13; size: medium-sized; J: TRBJ1-2; CDR3: CASSLGGSYGYTF; DNA: TGTGCCAGCAGCTTAGGGGGCAGCTATGGCTACACCTTC
V: TRBV5-5; D: TRBD2; length: 16; size: NA; J: TRBJ2-2; CDR3: CASSLLAGGPVGELFF; DNA: TGTGCCAGCAGCTTGCTAGCGGGGGGGCCAGTCGGGGAGCTGTTTTTT
V: TRBV3-1/TRBV3-2; D: TRBD2; length: 17; size: NA; J: TRBJ2-3; CDR3: CASSQDFGGRATDTQYF; DNA: TGTGCCAGCAGCCAAGATTTTGGGGGGAGGGCCACAGATACGCAGTATTTT
V: TRBV30; D: NA; length: 14; size: once; J: TRBJ1-3; CDR3: CASYVQGAGNTIYF; DNA: TGTGCCTCTTATGTACAGGGAGCGGGAAACACCATATATTTT
V: TRBV7-9; D: NA; length: 14; size: NA; J: TRBJ2-2; CDR3: CASSLGAFAGELFF; DNA: TGTGCCAGCAGCTTAGGAGCGTTTGCCGGGGAGCTGTTTTTT
V: TRBV7-9; D: TRBD1; length: 13; size: many; J: TRBJ2-7; CDR3: CASSSMTGDEQYF; DNA: TGTGCCAGCAGCTCGATGACAGGGGACGAGCAGTACTTC
V: TRBV7-9; D: TRBD2; length: 15; size: once; J: TRBJ2-5; CDR3: CASSQGLAGVETQYF; DNA: TGTGCCAGCAGTCAAGGACTAGCGGGGGTAGAGACCCAGTACTTC